This T cell receptor beta chain comes out of a study of shared clonotypes between healthy human individuals. Findings and caveats of the study: In a handful of donors, approximately 5% of naive CD4 clonotypes appeared in common.

With respect to this clone: Antigen: not known.

The data were produced by immunoSEQ multiplex PCR, yet TCRdb's version contains in-frame clones alone and is incomplete. The data show 1 million to 1.2 million clones, with about 80% seen just once and 0.7% to 0.95% held by the top ten. The germline CDR1 and CDR2 sequences are SGHTA and FQGNSA. This CDR3 has 16 residues. Trimming removed 5 bases at V and 3 bases at J, with 20 bases between. Donors were Caucasian adults residing in Nashville, Tennessee, USA. In the CD4+ fraction, cells were divided into CD45RA+ naive and CD45RA-negative memory subsets. The sequence derives from a man aged 18 to 29 in good health. Some clones in this sample may be carry-over from other donors' samples. The chain carries TRBV7-2 and TRBJ2-7; D is perhaps TRBD2 (6 bases). Material for sequencing was memory CD4+ T cells from PBMCs. Subset given: CD45RA-negative fraction. The CDR3 here is CASSPAPTSLHYEQYF. In nucleotides, the CDR3 is TGTGCCAGCAGCCCCGCTCCGACTAGTCTACACTACGAGCAGTACTTC.